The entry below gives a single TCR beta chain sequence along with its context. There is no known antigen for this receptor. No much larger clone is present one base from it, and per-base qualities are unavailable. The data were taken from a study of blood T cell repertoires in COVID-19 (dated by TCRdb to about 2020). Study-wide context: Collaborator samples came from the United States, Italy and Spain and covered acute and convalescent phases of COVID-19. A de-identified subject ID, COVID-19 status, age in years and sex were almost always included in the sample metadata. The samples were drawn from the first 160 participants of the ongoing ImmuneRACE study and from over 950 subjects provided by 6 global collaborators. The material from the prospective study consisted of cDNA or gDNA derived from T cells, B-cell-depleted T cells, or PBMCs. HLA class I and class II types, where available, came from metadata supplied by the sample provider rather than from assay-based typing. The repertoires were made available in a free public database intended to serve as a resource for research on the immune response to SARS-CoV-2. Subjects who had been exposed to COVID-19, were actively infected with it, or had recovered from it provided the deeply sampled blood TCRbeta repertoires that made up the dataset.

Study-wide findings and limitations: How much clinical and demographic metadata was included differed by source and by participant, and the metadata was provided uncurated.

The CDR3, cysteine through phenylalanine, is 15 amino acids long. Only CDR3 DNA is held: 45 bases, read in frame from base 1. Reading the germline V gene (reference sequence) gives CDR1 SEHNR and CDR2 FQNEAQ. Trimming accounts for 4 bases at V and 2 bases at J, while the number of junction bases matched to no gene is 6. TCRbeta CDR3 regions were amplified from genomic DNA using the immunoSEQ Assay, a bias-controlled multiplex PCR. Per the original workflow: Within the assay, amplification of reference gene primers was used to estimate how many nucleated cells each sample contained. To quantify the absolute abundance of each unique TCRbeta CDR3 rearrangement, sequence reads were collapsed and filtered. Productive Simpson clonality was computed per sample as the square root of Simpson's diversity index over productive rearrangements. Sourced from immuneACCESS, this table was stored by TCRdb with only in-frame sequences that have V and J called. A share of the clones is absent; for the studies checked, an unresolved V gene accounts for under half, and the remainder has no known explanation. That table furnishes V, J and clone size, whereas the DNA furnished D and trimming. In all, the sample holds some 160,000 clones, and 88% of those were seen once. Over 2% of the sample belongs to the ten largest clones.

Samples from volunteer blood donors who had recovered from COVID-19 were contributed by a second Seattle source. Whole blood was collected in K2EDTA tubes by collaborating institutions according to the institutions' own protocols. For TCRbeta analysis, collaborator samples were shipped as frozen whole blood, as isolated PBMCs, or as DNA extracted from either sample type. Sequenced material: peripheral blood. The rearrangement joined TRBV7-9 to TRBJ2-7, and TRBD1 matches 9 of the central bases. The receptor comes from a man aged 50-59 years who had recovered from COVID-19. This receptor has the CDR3 CASSSGQGLAYEQYF. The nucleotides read TGTGCCAGCAGCTCTGGACAGGGGCTGGCCTACGAGCAGTACTTC.